This T cell receptor beta chain was sequenced during a study of blood T cells in healthy people across ages. General study findings and limits: Unknown donor CMV status possibly confounded expanded clonotype changes.

Germline V gives CDR1 SGDLS, CDR2 YYNGEE. V was shortened by 3 bases and J by 3 bases, with 10 bases between the two germline ends. This CDR3 is built from 14 residues. The use of a sample-barcoded 5' primer and a J-beta primer mix characterized a second PCR of roughly 6 to 11 cycles. TCRdb itself ran the 5' RACE reads through MiXCR, one entry per CDR3 protein. The table shows 550,000 to 800,000 distinct CDR3 sequences, with around 20% occurring only once. Turning to this clonotype: Its antigen is as yet unknown.

Samples each yielded at least 6 micrograms of total RNA. This chain links TRBV9 with TRBJ1-3; a weak D match, TRBD1 (6 bases). The clonotype was recovered from an older man in good health. The sample consisted of blood. CDR3 sequence (DNA): TGTGCCAGCAGCGCTTCAGGGGATGGAAACACCATATATTTT. Protein: CASSASGDGNTIYF.